The clone carrying this T cell receptor beta chain has a count of ten or more. The data originate from a study of breast tumors, draining lymph nodes, adjacent tissues. One entry per CDR3 protein results from TCRdb running MiXCR on the multiplex PCR reads. The sample lists some 65,000 distinct CDR3 sequences, roughly 44% occurring once. Trimming removed 7 bases at V and 0 bases at J, with 10 bases between. Germline CDR1 is DFQATT and CDR2 is SNEGSKA (reference sequence). The CDR3 has 12 residues. The receptor was derived from a female donor with breast cancer. Some clones in this sample may be carry-over from other donors' samples. What was sequenced was breast tumor tissue. V is TRBV20-1 and J is TRBJ2-7, with D possibly TRBD1 on 5 matching bases. The CDR3 spells CSGQKSSYEQYF. Here the CDR3 DNA reads TGCAGTGGACAGAAGAGCTCCTACGAGCAGTACTTC.